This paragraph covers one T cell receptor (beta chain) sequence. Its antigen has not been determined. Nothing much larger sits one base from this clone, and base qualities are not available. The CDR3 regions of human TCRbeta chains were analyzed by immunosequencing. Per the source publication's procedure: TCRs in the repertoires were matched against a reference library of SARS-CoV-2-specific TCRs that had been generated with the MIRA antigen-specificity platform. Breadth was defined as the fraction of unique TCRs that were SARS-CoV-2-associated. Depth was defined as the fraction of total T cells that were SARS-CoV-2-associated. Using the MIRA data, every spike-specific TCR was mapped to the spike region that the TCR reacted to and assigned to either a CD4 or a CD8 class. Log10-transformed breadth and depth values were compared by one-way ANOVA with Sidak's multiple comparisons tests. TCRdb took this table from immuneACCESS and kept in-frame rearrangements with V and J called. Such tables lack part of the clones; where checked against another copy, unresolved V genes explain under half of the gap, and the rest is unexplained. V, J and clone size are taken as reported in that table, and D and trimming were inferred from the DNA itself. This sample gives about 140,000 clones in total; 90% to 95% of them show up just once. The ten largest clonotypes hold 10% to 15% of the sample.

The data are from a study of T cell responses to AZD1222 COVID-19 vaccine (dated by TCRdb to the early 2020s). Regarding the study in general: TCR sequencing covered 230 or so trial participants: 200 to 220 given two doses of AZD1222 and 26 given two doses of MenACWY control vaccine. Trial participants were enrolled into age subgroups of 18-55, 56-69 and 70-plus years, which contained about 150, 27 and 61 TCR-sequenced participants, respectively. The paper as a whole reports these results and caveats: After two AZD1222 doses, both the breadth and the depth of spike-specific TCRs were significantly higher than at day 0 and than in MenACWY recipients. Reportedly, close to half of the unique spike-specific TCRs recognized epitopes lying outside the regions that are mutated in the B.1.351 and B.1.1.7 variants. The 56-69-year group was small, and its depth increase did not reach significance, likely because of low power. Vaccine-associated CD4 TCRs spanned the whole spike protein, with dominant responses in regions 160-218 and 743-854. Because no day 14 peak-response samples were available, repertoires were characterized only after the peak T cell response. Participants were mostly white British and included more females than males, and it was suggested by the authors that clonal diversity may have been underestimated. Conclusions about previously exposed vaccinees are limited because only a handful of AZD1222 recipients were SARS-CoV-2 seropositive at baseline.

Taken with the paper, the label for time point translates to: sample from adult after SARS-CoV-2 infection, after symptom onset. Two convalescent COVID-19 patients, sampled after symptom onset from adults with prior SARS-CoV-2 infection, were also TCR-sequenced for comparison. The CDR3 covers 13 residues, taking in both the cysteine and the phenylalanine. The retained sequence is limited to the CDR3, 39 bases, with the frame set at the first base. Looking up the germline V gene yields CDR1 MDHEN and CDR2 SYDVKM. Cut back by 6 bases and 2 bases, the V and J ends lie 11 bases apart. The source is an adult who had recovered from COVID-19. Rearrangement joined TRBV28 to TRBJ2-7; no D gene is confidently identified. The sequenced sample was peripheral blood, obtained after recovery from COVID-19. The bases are TGTGCCAGCAGCTCGTACAACCCCTACGAGCAGTACTTC. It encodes CASSSYNPYEQYF.